The rows below give T cell receptor beta chains drawn from one sample of a study of blood T cells in healthy people across ages. Each CDR3 protein is one row after TCRdb ran MiXCR on the 5' RACE reads. Of 850,000 to 1,300,000 distinct CDR3 sequences listed, less than 50% were seen once; the top ten hold 15% to 20%. The sequencing sample was made of blood. Every receptor here comes from a woman in her fifties or sixties in good health. Each CDR3 is given with its conserved first and last residue. Fields, in order: clone size, D gene, J gene, V gene, CDR3 protein, CDR3 DNA. A D gene is named only where the DNA matches it firmly. The size field is filled for only some rows; it gives once, few, many or a size class.

clone_size: -
d_call: TRBD1
j_call: TRBJ2-7
v_call: TRBV28
cdr3_aa: CASSLWIPGQGSEQYF
cdr3_nt: TGTGCCAGCAGTTTATGGATTCCGGGACAGGGTTCCGAGCAGTACTTC

clone_size: -
d_call: -
j_call: TRBJ2-1
v_call: TRBV27
cdr3_aa: CASSPLGIEYNEQFF
cdr3_nt: TGTGCCAGCAGCCCTCTAGGTATAGAATACAATGAGCAGTTCTTC

clone_size: -
d_call: TRBD1
j_call: TRBJ2-5
v_call: TRBV6-2/TRBV6-3
cdr3_aa: CASSYETGSGETQYF
cdr3_nt: TGTGCCAGCAGTTACGAGACAGGGTCGGGAGAGACCCAGTACTTC

clone_size: few
d_call: -
j_call: TRBJ1-1
v_call: TRBV3-1
cdr3_aa: CASSRRVDTEAFF
cdr3_nt: TGTGCCAGCAGCCGCAGGGTAGACACTGAAGCTTTCTTT

clone_size: -
d_call: -
j_call: TRBJ2-1
v_call: TRBV15
cdr3_aa: CATSRDRDNEQFF
cdr3_nt: TGTGCCACCAGCAGAGATCGCGACAATGAGCAGTTCTTC

clone_size: -
d_call: -
j_call: TRBJ2-3
v_call: TRBV7-8
cdr3_aa: CASSPSRRGSRGGRDTQYF
cdr3_nt: TGTGCCAGCAGCCCCAGCAGGAGGGGCTCCCGGGGAGGACGGGATACGCAGTATTTT

clone_size: -
d_call: TRBD1
j_call: TRBJ2-7
v_call: TRBV3-1
cdr3_aa: CASSQGSGGLYEQYF
cdr3_nt: TGTGCCAGCAGCCAAGGGTCAGGGGGTCTATACGAGCAGTACTTC

clone_size: -
d_call: -
j_call: TRBJ1-1
v_call: TRBV5-5
cdr3_aa: CASSRDGSMNTEAFF
cdr3_nt: TGTGCCAGCAGCCGGGACGGTTCTATGAACACTGAAGCTTTCTTT

clone_size: -
d_call: TRBD1
j_call: TRBJ1-2
v_call: TRBV27
cdr3_aa: CASKTGHYGYTF
cdr3_nt: TGTGCCAGCAAGACAGGGCACTATGGCTACACCTTC

clone_size: few
d_call: -
j_call: TRBJ2-6
v_call: TRBV18
cdr3_aa: CASSPLGTRRGANVLTF
cdr3_nt: TGTGCCAGCTCACCACTGGGGACCCGACGCGGGGCCAACGTCCTGACTTTC

clone_size: few
d_call: TRBD1
j_call: TRBJ2-3
v_call: TRBV29-1
cdr3_aa: CSFANRGVTDTQYF
cdr3_nt: TGCAGCTTTGCCAACAGGGGAGTCACAGATACGCAGTATTTT

clone_size: many
d_call: -
j_call: TRBJ2-5
v_call: TRBV18
cdr3_aa: CASSPEETQYF
cdr3_nt: TGTGCCAGCTCACCGGAAGAGACCCAGTACTTC

clone_size: few
d_call: -
j_call: TRBJ2-3
v_call: TRBV4-1
cdr3_aa: CASSQSLSSGRGRDTQYF
cdr3_nt: TGCGCCAGCAGCCAAAGCCTGTCGTCCGGGAGAGGGAGAGATACGCAGTATTTT

clone_size: -
d_call: -
j_call: TRBJ2-3
v_call: TRBV2
cdr3_aa: CASSGGTHTDTQYF
cdr3_nt: TGTGCCAGCAGTGGAGGTACCCACACAGATACACAGTATTTT

clone_size: -
d_call: TRBD1
j_call: TRBJ2-1
v_call: TRBV7-9
cdr3_aa: CASSFGLGSGQGNPAEQFF
cdr3_nt: TGTGCCAGCAGCTTCGGCCTGGGAAGCGGACAGGGAAACCCCGCCGAGCAGTTCTTC